These 16 T cell receptor beta chains were all obtained from the same sample, sequenced in a study of technical replicates of blood from a few donors. TCRdb's table, derived via immunoSEQ multiplex PCR, lists solely in-frame clones and lacks some. The sample contains 40,000 to 60,000 clones, 86% of which appear only once. The sample consisted of PBMCs. The source is a human donor in good health. Some clones in this sample may be carry-over from other donors' samples.

This clone was found once. This sequence joins TRBV10-3 and TRBJ2-1; 9 positions match TRBD2. The CDR3 consists of 15 residues. Germline-derived CDR1 and CDR2 are ENHRY and SYGVKD. The V gene end was trimmed by 10 bases and the J gene end by 5 bases; junction bases not matched to a gene: 12. CDR3 protein: CATQSIAGANNEQFF. As DNA, the CDR3 is TGTGCCACCCAATCCATAGCGGGAGCAAACAATGAGCAGTTCTTC.

The chain couples TRBV5-1 to TRBJ2-3; 11 nucleotides match TRBD2. J lost 2 bases, V lost 3 bases, and 8 bases had no gene match. The CDR3 runs 17 residues. CDR1 and CDR2 (germline): SGHRS, YFSETQ. CDR3: CASSSGGTSGTTDTQYF. The CDR3 DNA is TGCGCCAGCAGCTCGGGTGGGACTAGCGGAACCACAGATACGCAGTATTTT.

The rearrangement joins TRBV6-5 to TRBJ2-4; no firm D call. V was shortened by 4 bases and J by 1 base, with 11 bases between the two germline ends. Germline V gene data show CDR1 as MNHEY and CDR2 as SVGAGI. The CDR3 extends over 15 amino acids. CDR3: CASSSPELAKNIQYF. CDR3 DNA: TGTGCCAGCAGTTCTCCTGAACTGGCCAAAAACATTCAGTACTTC.

The chain employs TRBV12-1 and TRBJ2-3; whether TRBD2, the table's D call, matches the DNA was not checked. TRBV12-1 is a pseudogene locus. The CDR3 contains 16 residues. The CDR3 spells CASSFGLAGYTDTQYF. CDR3 in DNA: TGTGCCAGCAGCTTTGGACTAGCGGGCTATACAGATACGCAGTATTTT.

The chain carries TRBV4-3 and TRBJ1-5, with a possible D match to TRBD1 (5 bases). Germline V gives CDR1 LGHNA, CDR2 YSLEER. V dropped 0 bases and J dropped 3 bases, with 12 bases sitting between them. This CDR3 has 16 residues. In nucleotides, the CDR3 is TGCGCCAGCAGCCAAGATCTAGGGGATAACAATCAGCCCCAGCATTTT. Its protein product is CASSQDLGDNNQPQHF.

J is TRBJ1-4 and V is TRBV7-9, with a weak D call TRBD1 (5 bases). CDR3 length: 15 amino acids. The germline V gene encodes CDR1 SEHNR and CDR2 FQNEAQ (reference sequence). V shed 5 bases and J shed 8 bases, with 18 bases lying between them. The CDR3 nucleotides read TGTGCCAGCAGCAAAACACTACTAAGGGGCGAAAAACTGTTTTTT. As protein: CASSKTLLRGEKLFF.

This clone was recorded a few times. The rearrangement links TRBV7-9 to TRBJ1-6; D gene unclear. Germline values: CDR1 SEHNR, CDR2 FQNEAQ (reference sequence). The CDR3 runs 16 residues. Trimming took off 5 bases at V and 0 bases at J, with 11 bases between the two ends. DNA for the CDR3: TGTGCCAGCAGCCACCTTACTAGCTCCTATAATTCACCCCTCCACTTT. It is translated as CASSHLTSSYNSPLHF.

The chain joins TRBV27 to TRBJ2-5; D is perhaps TRBD1 (5 bases). V was trimmed by 6 bases and J by 5 bases, leaving 19 bases between them. CDR3 length equals 15 residues. Germline-derived CDR1 and CDR2 are MNHEY and SMNVEV (reference sequence). The CDR3 protein is CASSSNMGRLETQYF. CDR3 in DNA: TGTGCCAGCAGCTCCAACATGGGGCGGCTGGAGACCCAGTACTTC.

The chain recombines TRBV7-2 with TRBJ1-2; D not certain. CDR1 is SGHTA, CDR2 FQGNSA, per germline. CDR3 length equals 11 residues. Trimming shortened V by 3 bases and J by 4 bases, and 3 bases separated the two germline ends. The CDR3: CASSLRYGYTF. In DNA form, the CDR3 reads TGTGCCAGCAGCTTGCGCTATGGCTACACCTTC. The complete variable domain, with remaining parts taken from reference TRBV7-2 and TRBJ1-2, reads GAGVSQSPSNKVTEKGKDVELRCDPISGHTALYWYRQSLGQGLEFLIYFQGNSAPDKSGLPSDRFSAERTGGSVSTLTIQRTQQEDSAVYLCASSLRYGYTFGSGTRLTVV.

The chain links TRBV19 to TRBJ1-5; 9 nucleotides line up with TRBD1. CDR3 size: 16 residues. V dropped 3 bases and J dropped 7; count of bases not matched to a gene: 10. Germline V gene data show CDR1 as LNHDA and CDR2 as SQIVND (reference sequence). The CDR3 sequence is CASSILSGQGKQPQHF. As DNA, the CDR3 is TGTGCCAGTAGTATTCTTTCCGGACAGGGGAAGCAGCCCCAGCATTTT.

In this sample, this clone turned up a few times. This chain uses TRBV6-5 with TRBJ1-1; no clear D gene. Trimming stripped 2 bases from V and 0 bases from J, with 7 bases between. The CDR3 sequence is 14 residues long. Germline CDR1 is MNHEY and CDR2 is SVGAGI. CDR3 sequence reads: CASSYNSLNTEAFF. The CDR3 bases are TGTGCCAGCAGTTACAACAGCCTGAACACTGAAGCTTTCTTT.

This chain joins TRBV19 and TRBJ2-7; TRBD2 aligns across 10 bases. J lost 5 bases, V lost 5 bases, and 9 bases had no gene match. Germline V gives CDR1 LNHDA, CDR2 SQIVND (reference sequence). The CDR3 is made up of 15 amino acids. The CDR3 loop is CASSSLAGGRDEQYF. The CDR3 DNA is TGTGCCAGTAGTTCTTTAGCGGGGGGCCGGGACGAGCAGTACTTC.

The chain recombines TRBV19 with TRBJ2-7; 7 nucleotides match TRBD2. Germline CDR1 LNHDA, CDR2 SQIVND (reference sequence). Trimming at V came to 6 bases and at J to 0 bases, leaving 8 bases not matched to a gene. This CDR3 comprises 15 residues. CDR3 loop: CASSMAGAVSYEQYF. The CDR3 DNA follows: TGTGCCAGTAGCATGGCGGGAGCGGTCTCCTACGAGCAGTACTTC. The full variable domain, rest sourced from reference TRBV19 and TRBJ2-7, is DGGITQSPKYLFRKEGQNVTLSCEQNLNHDAMYWYRQDPGQGLRLIYYSQIVNDFQKGDIAEGYSVSREKKESFPLTVTSAQKNPTAFYLCASSMAGAVSYEQYFGPGTRLTVT.

The chain employs TRBV2 and TRBJ2-2, with D unclear. Trimming shortened V by 3 bases and J by 3 bases, and 20 bases separated the two germline ends. This CDR3 spans 18 amino acids. Germline assignment: CDR1 SNHLY and CDR2 FYNNEI. CDR3 loop: CASSDSPTEPLDTGELFF. Here the CDR3 DNA reads TGTGCCAGCAGTGATTCCCCGACGGAGCCACTTGACACCGGGGAGCTGTTTTTT.

This CDR3 is CASSQASLPGSYGYTF. As DNA, the CDR3 is TGCGCCAGCAGCCAAGCCTCGCTACCGGGAAGCTATGGCTACACCTTC. J is TRBJ1-2 and V is TRBV4-3; D remains ambiguous. V dropped 1 base and J dropped 4 bases, with 16 bases sitting between them. CDR3 length equals 16 residues. The germline CDR1 and CDR2 sequences are LGHNA and YSLEER.

The gene calls are TRBV15 and TRBJ2-5; the D gene is possibly TRBD1 (6 bases). CDR1 LNHNV and CDR2 YYDKDF come from the germline V gene (reference sequence). Trimming left V 0 bases short and J 3 bases short, with 14 bases between. CDR3 length: 16 residues. DNA of the CDR3: TGTGCCACCAGCAGAGATAGAGACAGGCCTGAAGAGACCCAGTACTTC. Its protein product is CATSRDRDRPEETQYF.